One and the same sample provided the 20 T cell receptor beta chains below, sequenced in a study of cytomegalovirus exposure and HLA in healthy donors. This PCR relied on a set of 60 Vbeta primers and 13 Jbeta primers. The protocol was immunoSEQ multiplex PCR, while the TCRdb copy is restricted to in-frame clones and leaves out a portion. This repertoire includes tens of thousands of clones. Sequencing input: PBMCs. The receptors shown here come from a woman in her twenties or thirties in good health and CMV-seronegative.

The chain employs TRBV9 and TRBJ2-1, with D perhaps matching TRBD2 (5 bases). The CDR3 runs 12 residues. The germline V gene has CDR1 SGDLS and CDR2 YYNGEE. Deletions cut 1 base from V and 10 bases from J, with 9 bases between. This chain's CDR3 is CASSVYGEEQFF. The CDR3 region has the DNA TGTGCCAGCAGCGTATATGGGGAGGAGCAGTTCTTC.

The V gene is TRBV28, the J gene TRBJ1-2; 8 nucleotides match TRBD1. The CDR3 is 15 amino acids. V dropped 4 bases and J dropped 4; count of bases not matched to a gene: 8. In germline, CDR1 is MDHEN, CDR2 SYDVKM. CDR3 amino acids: CASSSVGQGGYGYTF. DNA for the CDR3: TGTGCCAGCAGTTCGGTCGGACAGGGAGGCTATGGCTACACCTTC.

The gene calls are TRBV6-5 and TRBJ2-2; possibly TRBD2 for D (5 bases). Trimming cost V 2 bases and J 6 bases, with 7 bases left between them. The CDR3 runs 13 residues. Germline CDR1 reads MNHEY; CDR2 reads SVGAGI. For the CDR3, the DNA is TGTGCCAGCAGTTACGAGGGCGCCGGGGAGCTGTTTTTT. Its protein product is CASSYEGAGELFF.

CDR3 DNA sequence: TGTGCCAGCAGCCCTCTAGCGGGAGGAAAAGGCGAGCAGTACTTC. Protein sequence: CASSPLAGGKGEQYF. The chain uses TRBV5-6 and TRBJ2-7; 11 bases map to TRBD2. From germline, CDR1 is SGHDT and CDR2 YYEEEE. The CDR3 consists of 15 residues. With 4 bases clipped from V and 6 bases from J, the junction kept 9 bases outside the gene matches.

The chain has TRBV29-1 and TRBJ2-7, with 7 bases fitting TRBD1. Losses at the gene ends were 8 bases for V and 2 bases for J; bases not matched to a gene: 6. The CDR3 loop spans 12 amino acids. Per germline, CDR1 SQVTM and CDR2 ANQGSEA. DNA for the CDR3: TGCAGCTTCCGGACAGGACCCTACGAGCAGTACTTC. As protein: CSFRTGPYEQYF.

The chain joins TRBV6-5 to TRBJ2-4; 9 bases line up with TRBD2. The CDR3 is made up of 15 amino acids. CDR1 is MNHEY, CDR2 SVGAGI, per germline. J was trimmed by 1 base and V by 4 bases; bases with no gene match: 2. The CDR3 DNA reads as TGTGCCAGCAGTTGGGCGGGGGGGGCCAAAAACATTCAGTACTTC. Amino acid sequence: CASSWAGGAKNIQYF.

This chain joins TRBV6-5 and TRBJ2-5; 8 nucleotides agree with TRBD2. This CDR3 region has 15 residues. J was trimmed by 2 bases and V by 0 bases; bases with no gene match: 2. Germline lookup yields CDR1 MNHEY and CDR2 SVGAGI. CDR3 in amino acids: CASSYSGGGQETQYF. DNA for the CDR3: TGTGCCAGCAGTTACTCCGGGGGGGGACAAGAGACCCAGTACTTC.

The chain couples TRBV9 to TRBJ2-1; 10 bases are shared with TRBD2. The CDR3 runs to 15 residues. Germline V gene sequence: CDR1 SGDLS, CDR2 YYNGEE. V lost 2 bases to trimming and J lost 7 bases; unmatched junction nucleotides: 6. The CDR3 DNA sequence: TGTGCCAGCAGCGTCAGCGGGAGGGGCGGGAATGAGCAGTTCTTC. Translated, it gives CASSVSGRGGNEQFF.

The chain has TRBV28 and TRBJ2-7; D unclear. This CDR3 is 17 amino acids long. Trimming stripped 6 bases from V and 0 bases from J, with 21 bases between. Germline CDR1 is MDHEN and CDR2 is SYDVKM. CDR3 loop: CASRNRTVFSLSYEQYF. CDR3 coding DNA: TGTGCCAGCAGAAATCGTACGGTTTTTTCCCTCTCCTACGAGCAGTACTTC.

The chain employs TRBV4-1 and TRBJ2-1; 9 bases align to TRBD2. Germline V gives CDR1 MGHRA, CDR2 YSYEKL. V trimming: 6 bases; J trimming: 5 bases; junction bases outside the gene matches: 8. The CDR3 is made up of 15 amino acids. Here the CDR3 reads CASSFLGLAHNEQFF. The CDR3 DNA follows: TGCGCCAGCAGTTTTCTAGGACTAGCGCACAATGAGCAGTTCTTC.

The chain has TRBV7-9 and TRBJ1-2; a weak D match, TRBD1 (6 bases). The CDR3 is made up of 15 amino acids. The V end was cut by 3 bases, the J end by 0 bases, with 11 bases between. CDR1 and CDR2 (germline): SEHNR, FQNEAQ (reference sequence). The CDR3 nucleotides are TGTGCCAGCAGCTTCTCGGCAGGGGCTAACTATGGCTACACCTTC. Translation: CASSFSAGANYGYTF. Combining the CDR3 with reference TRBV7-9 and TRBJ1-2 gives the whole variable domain DTGVSQNPRHKITKRGQNVTFRCDPISEHNRLYWYRQTLGQGPEFLTYFQNEAQLEKSRLLSDRFSAERPKGSFSTLEIQRTEQGDSAMYLCASSFSAGANYGYTFGSGTRLTVV.

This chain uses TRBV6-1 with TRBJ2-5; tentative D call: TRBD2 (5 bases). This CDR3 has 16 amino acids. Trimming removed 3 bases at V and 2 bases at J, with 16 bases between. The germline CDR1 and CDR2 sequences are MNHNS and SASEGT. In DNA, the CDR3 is TGTGCCAGCAGTGATAAATTCCGGGATGATCAAGAGACCCAGTACTTC. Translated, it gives CASSDKFRDDQETQYF.

CDR3 coding DNA: TGTGCCAGCAGCCCTGGCGGACAGGGGGCGAAGGATGGCTACACCTTC. Translating gives CASSPGGQGAKDGYTF. The V call is TRBV7-9, the J call TRBJ1-2; 11 bases line up with TRBD1. Germline V CDR1 and CDR2: SEHNR, FQNEAQ (reference sequence). The CDR3 has 16 amino acids. V gave up 5 bases and J gave up 6 bases; unmatched junction bases: 11.

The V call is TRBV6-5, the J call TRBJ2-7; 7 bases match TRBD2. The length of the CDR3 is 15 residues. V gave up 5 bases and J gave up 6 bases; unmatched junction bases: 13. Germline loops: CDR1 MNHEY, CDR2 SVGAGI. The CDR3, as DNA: TGTGCCAGCAGTCCCCCGGGACGGGCGGGAGCCGAGCAGTACTTC. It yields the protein CASSPPGRAGAEQYF.

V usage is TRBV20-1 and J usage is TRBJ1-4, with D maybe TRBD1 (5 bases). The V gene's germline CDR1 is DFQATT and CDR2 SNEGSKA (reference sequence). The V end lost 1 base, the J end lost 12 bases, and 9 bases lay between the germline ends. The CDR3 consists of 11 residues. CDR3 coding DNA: TGCAGTGCTAGAGGGCGACAGCAACTGTTTTTT. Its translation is CSARGRQQLFF.

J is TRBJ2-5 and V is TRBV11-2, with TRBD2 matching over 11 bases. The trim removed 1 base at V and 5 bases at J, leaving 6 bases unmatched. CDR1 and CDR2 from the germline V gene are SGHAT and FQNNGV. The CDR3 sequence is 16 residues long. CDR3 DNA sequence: TGTGCCAGCAGCTTAGCAACTAGCGGGAGCTGGGAGACCCAGTACTTC. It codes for CASSLATSGSWETQYF.

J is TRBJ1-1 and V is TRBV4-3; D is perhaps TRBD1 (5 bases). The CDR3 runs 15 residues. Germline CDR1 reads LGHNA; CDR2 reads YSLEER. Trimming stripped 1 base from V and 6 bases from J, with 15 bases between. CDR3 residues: CASSQGEVRGSEAFF. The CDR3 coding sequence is TGCGCCAGCAGCCAAGGGGAGGTGAGGGGATCTGAAGCTTTCTTT.

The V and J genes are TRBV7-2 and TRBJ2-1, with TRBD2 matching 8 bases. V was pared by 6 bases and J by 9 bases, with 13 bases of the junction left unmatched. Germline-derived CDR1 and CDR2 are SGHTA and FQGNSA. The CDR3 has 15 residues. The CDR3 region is CASSRGGRMGSEQFF. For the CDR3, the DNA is TGTGCCAGCAGTCGTGGCGGGAGGATGGGTAGTGAGCAGTTCTTC.

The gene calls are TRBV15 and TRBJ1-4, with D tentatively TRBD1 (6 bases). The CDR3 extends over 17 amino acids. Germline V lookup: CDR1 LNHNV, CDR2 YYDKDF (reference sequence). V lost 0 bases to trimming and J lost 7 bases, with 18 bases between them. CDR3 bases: TGTGCCACCAGCAGAGATTTTGGGGGGGCTCAGGGTGAAAAACTGTTTTTT. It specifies CATSRDFGGAQGEKLFF.

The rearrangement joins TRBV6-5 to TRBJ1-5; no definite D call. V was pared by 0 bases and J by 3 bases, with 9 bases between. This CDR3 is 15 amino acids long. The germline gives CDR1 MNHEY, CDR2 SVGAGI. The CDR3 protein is CASSYSGGHNQPQHF. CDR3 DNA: TGTGCCAGCAGTTACTCCGGAGGGCACAATCAGCCCCAGCATTTT.